This TCR beta chain originates from a study of shared clonotypes between healthy human individuals. Whole-study findings and limits: Naive CD4 clonotypes overlapped across a handful of donors at around 4.7%. Collection of samples was limited to blood; tissue repertoires likely differ.

Profiled with immunoSEQ multiplex PCR; TCRdb holds only in-frame clones, not every one. The data hold 1.6 million or so clones, with about 98.5% observed a single time. A note on this clone: What it binds is unknown.

The length of the CDR3 is 15 residues. In germline, CDR1 is MNHEY, CDR2 SVGAGI. Unmatched junction bases numbered 7, after V lost 6 bases and J lost 7 bases. The authors divided CD4+ cells into CD45RA+ naive and CD45RA-negative memory subsets. The chain recombines TRBV6-5 with TRBJ2-1; 12 nucleotides align to TRBD2. What was sequenced was naive CD4+ T cells sorted from blood. Subset: CD45RA+ positively selected. The TCR originated in a man aged 25 to 45 in good health. CDR3 sequence: CASRRGLAGPNEQFF. The DNA of the CDR3 is TGTGCCAGCAGGAGAGGACTAGCGGGACCTAATGAGCAGTTCTTC.